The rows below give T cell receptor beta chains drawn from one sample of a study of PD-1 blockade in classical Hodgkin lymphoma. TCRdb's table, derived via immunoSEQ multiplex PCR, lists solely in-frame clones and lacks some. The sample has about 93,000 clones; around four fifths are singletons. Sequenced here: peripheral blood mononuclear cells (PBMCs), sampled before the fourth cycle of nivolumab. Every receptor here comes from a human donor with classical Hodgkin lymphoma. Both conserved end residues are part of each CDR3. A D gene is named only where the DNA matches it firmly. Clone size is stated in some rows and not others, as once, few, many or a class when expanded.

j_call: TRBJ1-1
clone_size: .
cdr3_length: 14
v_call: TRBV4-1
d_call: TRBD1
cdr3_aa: CASSQRQGPTEAFF
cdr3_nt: TGCGCCAGCAGCCAACGACAGGGGCCCACTGAAGCTTTCTTT

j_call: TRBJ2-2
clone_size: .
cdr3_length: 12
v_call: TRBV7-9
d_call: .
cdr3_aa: CASSSGVGELFF
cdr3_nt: TGTGCCAGCAGCTCCGGTGTCGGGGAGCTGTTTTTT

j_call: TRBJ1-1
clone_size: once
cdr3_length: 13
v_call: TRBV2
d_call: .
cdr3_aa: CASNVEVFSEAFF
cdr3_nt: TGTGCCAGCAATGTCGAGGTGTTTTCTGAAGCTTTCTTT

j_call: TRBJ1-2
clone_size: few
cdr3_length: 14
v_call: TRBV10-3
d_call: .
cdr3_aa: CAISEGQDNYGYTF
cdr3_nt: TGTGCCATCAGTGAGGGGCAGGATAACTATGGCTACACCTTC

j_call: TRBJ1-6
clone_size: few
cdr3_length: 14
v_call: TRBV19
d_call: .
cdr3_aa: CASSIGGQGDPLHF
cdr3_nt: TGTGCCAGTAGTATCGGGGGGCAAGGAGATCCCCTCCACTTT

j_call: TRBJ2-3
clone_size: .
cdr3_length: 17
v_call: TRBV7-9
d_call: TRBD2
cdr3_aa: CASSSRDYRPHTDTQYF
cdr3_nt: TGTGCCAGCAGCTCCCGGGACTACCGACCCCACACAGATACGCAGTATTTT

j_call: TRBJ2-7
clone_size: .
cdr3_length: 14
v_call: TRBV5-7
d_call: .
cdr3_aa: CASSLVGRHYEQYF
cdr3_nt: TGTGCCAGCAGCTTGGTGGGACGGCACTACGAGCAGTACTTC

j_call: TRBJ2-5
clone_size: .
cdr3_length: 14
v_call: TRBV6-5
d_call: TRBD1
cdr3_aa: CASSAWQGVQTQYF
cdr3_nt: TGTGCCAGCAGCGCGTGGCAGGGGGTACAGACCCAGTACTTC

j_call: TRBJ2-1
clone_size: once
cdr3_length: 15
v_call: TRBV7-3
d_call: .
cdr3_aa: CASSLTGGRWNEQFF
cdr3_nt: TGTGCCAGCAGCTTAACCGGGGGCAGGTGGAATGAGCAGTTCTTC

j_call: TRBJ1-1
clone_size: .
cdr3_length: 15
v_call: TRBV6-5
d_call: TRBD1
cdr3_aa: CASREIQGANTEAFF
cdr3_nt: TGTGCCAGCAGGGAGATACAGGGGGCCAACACTGAAGCTTTCTTT

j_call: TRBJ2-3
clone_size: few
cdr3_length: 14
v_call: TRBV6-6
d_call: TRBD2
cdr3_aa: CASSSRGGTDTQYF
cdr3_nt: TGTGCCAGCAGTTCGCGGGGGGGAACAGATACGCAGTATTTT

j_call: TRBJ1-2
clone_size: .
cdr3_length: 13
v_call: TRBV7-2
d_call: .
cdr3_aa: CASSPLGDYGYTF
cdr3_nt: TGTGCCAGCAGTCCCCTGGGGGACTATGGCTACACCTTC

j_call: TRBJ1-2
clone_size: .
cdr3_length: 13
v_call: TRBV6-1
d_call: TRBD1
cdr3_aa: CASSQSGGYGYTF
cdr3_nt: TGTGCCAGCTCTCAGTCAGGGGGCTATGGCTACACCTTC

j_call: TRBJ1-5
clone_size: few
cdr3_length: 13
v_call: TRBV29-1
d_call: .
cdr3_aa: CSVGSGAGQPQHF
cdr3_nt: TGCAGCGTTGGGAGTGGGGCAGGGCAGCCCCAGCATTTT

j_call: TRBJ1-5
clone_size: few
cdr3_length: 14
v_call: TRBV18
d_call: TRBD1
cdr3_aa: CASSPDREDQPQHF
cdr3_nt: TGTGCCAGCTCACCGGACAGGGAGGATCAGCCCCAGCATTTT

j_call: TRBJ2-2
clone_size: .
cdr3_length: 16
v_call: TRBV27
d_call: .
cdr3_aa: CASLRRQTTNTGELFF
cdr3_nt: TGTGCCAGTCTGCGGCGACAGACTACGAACACCGGGGAGCTGTTTTTT

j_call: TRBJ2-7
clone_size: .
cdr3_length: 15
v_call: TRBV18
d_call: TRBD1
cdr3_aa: CASSPRQGTRYEQYF
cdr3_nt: TGTGCCAGCTCCCCGAGACAGGGGACGAGATACGAGCAGTACTTC